This TCR beta chain was captured in a study of blood T cell repertoires in COVID-19. The wider study: PBMCs, B-cell-depleted T cells, or T cells provided the cDNA or gDNA that made up the material.

The assay was immunoSEQ multiplex PCR, and TCRdb's table has in-frame clones only and misses some. The data show about 230,000 clones, approximately 87% seen once. Germline V gene sequence: CDR1 SNHLY, CDR2 FYNNEI. The CDR3 length is 18 residues. V was trimmed by 0 bases and J by 0 bases, leaving 12 bases between them. The material sequenced was peripheral blood. The chain is built from TRBV2 and TRBJ2-6; D perhaps matches TRBD2 (5 bases). The clonotype was recovered from a woman in her seventies with active or convalescent COVID-19. This chain's CDR3 is CASSEAQAGFSGANVLTF. CDR3 bases: TGTGCCAGCAGTGAAGCGCAGGCGGGCTTCTCTGGGGCCAACGTCCTGACTTTC.